The TCR beta chain described here comes from a study of tissue T cells after allogeneic stem cell transplantation. Findings and limits, study-wide: Alloreactivity or antigen specificity of tissue TCRs was not determined; some clones might be host cells.

This clone was seen a handful of times. Its antigen is still unknown. The V end was cut by 6 bases, the J end by 0 bases, with 11 bases between. The germline gives CDR1 SGHAT, CDR2 FQNNGV. The CDR3 has 14 amino acids. This research-autopsy study prospectively enrolled adult allogeneic hematopoietic cell transplant recipients with steroid-refractory graft-versus-host disease. TCRdb keeps only in-frame clones here, not all; method: immunoSEQ multiplex PCR. This table has several thousand clones, less than 85% appearing once. This chain joins TRBV11-2 and TRBJ2-5, with D perhaps TRBD2 (5 bases). This sample comprised left colon tissue, obtained at autopsy. The receptor was isolated from a male patient at least 60 years old with steroid-refractory graft-versus-host disease after an allogeneic stem cell transplant. A share of the T cells may be of graft donor origin. This CDR3 is CASSGGDHQETQYF. The CDR3 bases are TGTGCCAGCAGTGGAGGAGACCACCAAGAGACCCAGTACTTC.